This section outlines one T cell receptor beta chain sequence together with its context. Its target is not known. This entry is derived from a study of T cell repertoires in cytomegalovirus infection. About the study: CMV epitopes used comprised recently identified HLA-C-restricted ones and well-studied HLA-B-restricted ones. Both a matching HLA type and CMV infection were indicated by public TCR beta signatures.

MiXCR, applied by TCRdb to the reads, yields one record per CDR3 protein. The repertoire holds some 480,000 distinct CDR3 sequences, about 33% seen once, with 15% to 20% in the top ten. Germline CDR1 is SGHDT and CDR2 is YYEEEE. The V gene lost 1 base and the J gene lost 2 bases, with 13 bases spanning the gap. This CDR3 comprises 16 residues. Study-level points and caveats: HLA-C-restricted TCR beta clonotypes specific for CMV led the ex vivo response.

The starting material was cultured PBMCs, obtained from culture after CMV antigen stimulation. The source of this sequence is a human donor in good health (CMV status not recorded). Some clones in this sample may be carry-over from other donors' samples. The chain uses TRBV5-6 and TRBJ1-5; D gene uncertain. CDR3 DNA: TGTGCCAGCAGCTTGTCAGGTCAAAGGGGCAATCAGCCCCAGCATTTT. It yields the protein CASSLSGQRGNQPQHF. Combining the CDR3 with reference TRBV5-6 and TRBJ1-5 gives the whole variable domain DAGVTQSPTHLIKTRGQQVTLRCSPKSGHDTVSWYQQALGQGPQFIFQYYEEEERQRGNFPDRFSGHQFPNYSSELNVNALLLGDSALYLCASSLSGQRGNQPQHFGDGTRLSIL.